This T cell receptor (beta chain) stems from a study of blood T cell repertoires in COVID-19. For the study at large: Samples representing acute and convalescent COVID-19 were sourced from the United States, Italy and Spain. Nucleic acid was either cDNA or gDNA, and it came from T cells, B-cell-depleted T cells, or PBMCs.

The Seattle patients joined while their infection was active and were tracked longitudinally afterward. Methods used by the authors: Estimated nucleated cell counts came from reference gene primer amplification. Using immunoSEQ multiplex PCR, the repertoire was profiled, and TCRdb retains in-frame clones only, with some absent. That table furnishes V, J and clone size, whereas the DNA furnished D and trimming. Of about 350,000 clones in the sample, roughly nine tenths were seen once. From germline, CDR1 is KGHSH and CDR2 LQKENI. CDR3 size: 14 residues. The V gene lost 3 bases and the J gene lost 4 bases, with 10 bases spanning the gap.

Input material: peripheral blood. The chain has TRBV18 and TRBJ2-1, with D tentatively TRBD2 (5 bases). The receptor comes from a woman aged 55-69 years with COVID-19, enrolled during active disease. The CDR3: CASSPYGGYNEQFF. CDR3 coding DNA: TGTGCCAGCTCACCCTATGGAGGTTACAATGAGCAGTTCTTC.